The clone carrying this T cell receptor (beta chain) was detected ten times or more. Its antigen is still unknown. The sample originates from a study of T cells in Graves' hyperthyroidism and ophthalmopathy. Pregnant or lactating patients were excluded, as were those with uncontrolled infection or other autoimmune disease. Regarding the study as a whole: Most clonotypes expanded in thyroid above 0.001 were likewise present in blood.

The CDR3 regions of TCR beta were amplified from RNA transcripts. First-round RT-PCR with HTBI primers amplified the TCR CDR3 region. TCRdb re-derived calls from the multiplex PCR reads in MiXCR, one entry per CDR3 protein. The sample yields about 270,000 distinct CDR3 sequences, about 20% seen once. The CDR3 is 15 residues long. The trim removed 5 bases at V and 4 bases at J, leaving 8 bases unmatched. Germline CDR1 reads SGHRS; CDR2 reads YFSETQ. The sequenced material came from blood. The sequence was collected from a man younger than 40 with Graves' ophthalmopathy. This chain connects TRBV5-1 to TRBJ1-5; TRBD1 matches 8 bases. As DNA, the CDR3 is TGCGCCAGCAGTCCGACAGGGGCCAAAAATCAGCCCCAGCATTTT. Translating gives CASSPTGAKNQPQHF.